The rows below give T cell receptor beta chains drawn from one sample of a study of blood T cell repertoires in COVID-19. TCRdb keeps only in-frame clones here, not all; method: immunoSEQ multiplex PCR. The sample contains over 150,000 clones, more than 65% of which appear only once. The sample consisted of peripheral blood. The receptor source for this set is a woman of 80 years or more with active or convalescent COVID-19. Each CDR3 is given with its conserved first and last residue. The D gene is left open where the match is weak. Not every row has a clone size; where given, it reads once, few, many or a size class.

abundance	v_gene	j_gene	d_gene	CDR3nt	CDR3aa
-	TRBV2	TRBJ2-1	-	TGTGCCAGCAGTGAAGCGCGTACTATCAATGAGCAGTTCTTC	CASSEARTINEQFF
once	TRBV7-9	TRBJ1-2	-	TGTGCCAGCAGCTTAGGTCCGGTGGGCTACACCTTC	CASSLGPVGYTF
-	TRBV18	TRBJ1-5	TRBD1	TGTGCCAGCTCAACCAACAGGGGGTTCTTTCCCCAGCATTTT	CASSTNRGFFPQHF
-	TRBV23-1	TRBJ1-4	-	TGCGCCAGCAGTCAGGGTCAGGGCTATGAAAAACTGTTTTTT	CASSQGQGYEKLFF
-	TRBV7-9	TRBJ1-1	-	TGTGCCAGCAGCTTAAGGTCCGGGGACACTGAAGCTTTCTTT	CASSLRSGDTEAFF
once	TRBV28	TRBJ2-2	-	TGTGCCAGCAGTTTCCGGGTTAACACCGGGGAGCTGTTTTTT	CASSFRVNTGELFF
-	TRBV6-6	TRBJ1-2	-	TGTGCCAGCAGTTACGACTCCAGCTATGGCTACACCTTC	CASSYDSSYGYTF
few	TRBV4-2	TRBJ2-7	TRBD2	TGTGCCAGCAGCCAAGATATGGCTAGCGGGAGAATCATTCGGGTCGAGCAGTACTTC	CASSQDMASGRIIRVEQYF
-	TRBV2	TRBJ1-2	-	TGTGCCAGCAGTGTTGAGAACTATGGCTACACCTTC	CASSVENYGYTF
few	TRBV24-1	TRBJ1-2	-	TGTGCCACCAGTGATTTGGGCAACTATGGCTACACCTTC	CATSDLGNYGYTF
few	TRBV5-1	TRBJ2-3	TRBD1	TGCGCCAGCAGCTCCCCCAGGGACAGCTACACAGATACGCAGTATTTT	CASSSPRDSYTDTQYF
-	TRBV10-1	TRBJ2-7	TRBD1	TGCGCCAGCAGATCCGGGACAGGGGTAAACGAGCAGTACTTC	CASRSGTGVNEQYF
many	TRBV18	TRBJ2-7	-	TGTGCCAGCTCACCACCGGTTTCGCAGGTCCTCGAGCAGTACTTC	CASSPPVSQVLEQYF
-	TRBV3-1/TRBV3-2	TRBJ2-5	-	TGTGCCAGCAGCCAAGCGAACGTCGGAGAGACCCAGTACTTC	CASSQANVGETQYF
-	TRBV6-5	TRBJ1-4	TRBD1	TGTGCCAGCAGTAAACCGGGACAGGGGGATGAAAAACTGTTTTTT	CASSKPGQGDEKLFF
-	TRBV28	TRBJ2-7	TRBD1	TGTGCCAGCAGTCGAACCGGGACAGGGACCTACGAGCAGTACTTC	CASSRTGTGTYEQYF
-	TRBV12-3/TRBV12-4	TRBJ1-1	-	TGTGCCAGCAGCAGGCTCATGGACACTGAAGCTTTCTTT	CASSRLMDTEAFF